This TCR beta chain was captured by sequencing in a study of type 1 regulatory T cells. Study context: T-allo10 is an in vitro-generated, Tr1-enriched CD4 T cell product specific for alloantigen.

MiXCR, applied by TCRdb to the reads, yields one record per CDR3 protein. The profile shows approximately 90,000 distinct CDR3 sequences, about 28% of them singletons. V gave up 6 bases and J gave up 1 base; unmatched junction bases: 10. Germline lookup yields CDR1 MNHNS and CDR2 SASEGT. The CDR3 totals 16 residues. This clonotype came up a few times. The chain has TRBV6-1 and TRBJ2-3; 7 positions agree with TRBD2. Input material: CD4+ T cells, either the whole sample or a sorted fraction (not recorded which). This clonotype was sampled from a human donor in good health. The CDR3 nucleotides are TGTGCCAGCAGCCCTATAGCGGGTTCGGGCACAGATACGCAGTATTTT. It is translated as CASSPIAGSGTDTQYF.